This T cell receptor (beta chain) derives from a study of cytomegalovirus exposure and HLA in healthy donors. Findings of the study overall: In a later analysis, TCR association rates varied by HLA locus: DRB1 most, HLA-C fewest.

Worth noting for this clone: Its antigen is still unknown.

PCR primers comprised 60 Vbeta and 13 Jbeta primers. Only in-frame clones appear in the TCRdb table, and some are missing; sequencing was by immunoSEQ multiplex PCR. This table holds 90,000 to 100,000 clones, 76% found once. The clonotype was recovered from a woman aged 55-70 years in good health and CMV-seropositive. Sequencing was performed on PBMCs.

CDR3 in DNA: TGTGCCAGCAGGGAGGGGCGGGTATGGAATCAGCCCCAGCATTTT. Translation gives CASREGRVWNQPQHF. The chain has TRBV27 and TRBJ1-5, with D maybe TRBD1 (5 bases). Per germline, CDR1 MNHEY and CDR2 SMNVEV (reference sequence). This CDR3 contains 15 residues. V was clipped by 6 bases and J by 4 bases, with 16 bases between them.